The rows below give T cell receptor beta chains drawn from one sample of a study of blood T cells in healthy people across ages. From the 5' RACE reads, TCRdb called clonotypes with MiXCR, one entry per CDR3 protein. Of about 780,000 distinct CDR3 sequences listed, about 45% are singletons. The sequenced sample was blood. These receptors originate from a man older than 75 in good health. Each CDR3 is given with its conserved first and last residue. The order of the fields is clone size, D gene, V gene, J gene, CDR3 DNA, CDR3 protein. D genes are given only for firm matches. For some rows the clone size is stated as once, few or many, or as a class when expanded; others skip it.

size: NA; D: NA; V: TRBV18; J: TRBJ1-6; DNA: TGTGCCAGCTCACCGGCGCGGCCACCCCTCCACTTT; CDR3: CASSPARPPLHF
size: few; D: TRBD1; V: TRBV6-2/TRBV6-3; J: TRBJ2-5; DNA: TGTGCCAGCAGTTATCCCGGACAGGGCCGAGAGACCCAGTACTTC; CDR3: CASSYPGQGRETQYF
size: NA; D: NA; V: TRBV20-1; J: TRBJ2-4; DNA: TGCAGTGCTAGGGAACCTCCAGCGGCCAAAAACATTCAGTACTTC; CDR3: CSAREPPAAKNIQYF
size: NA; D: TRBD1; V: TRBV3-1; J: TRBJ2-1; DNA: TGTGCCAGCAGCCTGCGAGGGGGCAACCCTTACGATGAGCAGTTCTTC; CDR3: CASSLRGGNPYDEQFF
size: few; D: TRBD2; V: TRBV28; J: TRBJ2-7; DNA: TGTGCCAGCAGTTTAAGCGGGAGGGATTACGAGCAGTACTTC; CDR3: CASSLSGRDYEQYF
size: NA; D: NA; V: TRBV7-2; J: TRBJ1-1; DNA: TGTGCCAGCAGCCCCCCCGGGGTCATGAGCACTGAAGCTTTCTTT; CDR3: CASSPPGVMSTEAFF
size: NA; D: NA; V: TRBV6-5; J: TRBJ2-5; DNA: TGTGCCAGCAGGGTTCCGGGAGTAGGGGTGCAGTACTTC; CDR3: CASRVPGVGVQYF
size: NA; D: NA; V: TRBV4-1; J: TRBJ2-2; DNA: TGCGCCAGCAGCCATCGCGGGCCCAAACCCACCGGGGAGCTGTTTTTT; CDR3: CASSHRGPKPTGELFF
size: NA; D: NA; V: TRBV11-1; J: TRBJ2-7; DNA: TGTACCAGCAGCTTAGACTTCCGGGATAGTGGGGAGCAGTACTTC; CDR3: CTSSLDFRDSGEQYF
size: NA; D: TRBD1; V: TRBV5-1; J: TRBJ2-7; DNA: TGCGCCAGCAGCTGGACGGGACAGGGCGGGACCTACGAGCAGTACTTC; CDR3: CASSWTGQGGTYEQYF
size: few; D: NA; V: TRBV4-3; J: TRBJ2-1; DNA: TGCGCCAGCAGCCTCCAGCCGGGACCTGACAATGAGCAGTTCTTC; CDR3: CASSLQPGPDNEQFF
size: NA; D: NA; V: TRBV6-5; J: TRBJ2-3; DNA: TGTGCCAGCAGTTACGTTGGGGGTAGCACAGATACGCAGTATTTT; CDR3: CASSYVGGSTDTQYF
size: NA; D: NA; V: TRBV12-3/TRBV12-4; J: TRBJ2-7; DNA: TGTGCCAGCAGAAGTGACACCTCGGGCTCCTACGAGCAGTACTTC; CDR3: CASRSDTSGSYEQYF
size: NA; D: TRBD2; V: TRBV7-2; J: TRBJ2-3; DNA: TGTGCCAGCAGCTCTTTTTCCGGGACTAGCGGGAGTGTCACAGATACGCAGTATTTT; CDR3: CASSSFSGTSGSVTDTQYF
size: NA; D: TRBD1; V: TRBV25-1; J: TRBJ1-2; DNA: TGTGCCAGCAGTGAATCCGTGGACAGGGGAATTGGTGGCTACACCTTC; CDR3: CASSESVDRGIGGYTF
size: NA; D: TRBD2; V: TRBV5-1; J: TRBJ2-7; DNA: TGCGCCAGCAGCGTATCCGGGACTAGCGGGTACGAGCAGTACTTC; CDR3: CASSVSGTSGYEQYF
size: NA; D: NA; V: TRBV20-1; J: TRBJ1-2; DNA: TGCAGTGCTATTAAAACAACTAACTATGGCTACACCTTC; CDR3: CSAIKTTNYGYTF
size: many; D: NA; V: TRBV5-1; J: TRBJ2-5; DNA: TGCGCCAGCAGCTTTACAGGGAGTCAAGAGACCCAGTACTTC; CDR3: CASSFTGSQETQYF
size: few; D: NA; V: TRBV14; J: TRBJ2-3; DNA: TGTGCCAGCAGCGCAGGCCCGAGGAGGAGCACAGATACGCAGTATTTT; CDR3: CASSAGPRRSTDTQYF
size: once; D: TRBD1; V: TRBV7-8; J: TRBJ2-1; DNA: TGTGCCAGCAGCTTATTCGGGACAGCAATGGATGAGCAGTTCTTC; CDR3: CASSLFGTAMDEQFF
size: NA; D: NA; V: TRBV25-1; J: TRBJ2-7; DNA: TGTGCCAGCAGTGAATTGGGTCAGGCCAACTCCTACGAGCAGTACTTC; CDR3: CASSELGQANSYEQYF
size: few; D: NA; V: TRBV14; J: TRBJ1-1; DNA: TGTGCCAGCAGCCAATCAGGGATTAACACTGAAGCTTTCTTT; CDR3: CASSQSGINTEAFF
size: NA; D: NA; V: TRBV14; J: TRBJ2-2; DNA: TGTGCCAGCAGCCCAAATGGGGCCGGGGAGCTGTTTTTT; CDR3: CASSPNGAGELFF
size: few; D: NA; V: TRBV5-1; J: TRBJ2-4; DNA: TGCGCCAGCAGCACGGAGGACAGCCGGGGTGTGATTCAGTACTTC; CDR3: CASSTEDSRGVIQYF
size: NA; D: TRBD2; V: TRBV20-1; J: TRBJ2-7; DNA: TGCAGTGCCACGAGCGGGACGTACTACGGGCAGTACTTC; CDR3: CSATSGTYYGQYF
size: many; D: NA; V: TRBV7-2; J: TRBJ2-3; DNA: TGTGCCAGCAGCTTAATGGGCACAGATACGCAGTATTTT; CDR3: CASSLMGTDTQYF
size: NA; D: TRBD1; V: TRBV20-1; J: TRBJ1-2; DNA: TGCAGTGCTAGTACCGGGACAGGGAGGGCGGATGGCTACACCTTC; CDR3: CSASTGTGRADGYTF
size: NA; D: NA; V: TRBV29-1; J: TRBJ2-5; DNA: TGCAGCGTTGAAAGGGCCGGTGAGACCCAGTACTTC; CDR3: CSVERAGETQYF
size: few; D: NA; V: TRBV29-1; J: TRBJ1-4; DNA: TGCAGCGTCCTCGGTCTGGGTAGTAATGAAAAACTGTTTTTT; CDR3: CSVLGLGSNEKLFF
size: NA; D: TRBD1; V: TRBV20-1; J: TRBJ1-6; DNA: TGCTGTGCTTCCGACAGGGGGGTTTCACCCCTCCACTTT; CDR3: CCASDRGVSPLHF
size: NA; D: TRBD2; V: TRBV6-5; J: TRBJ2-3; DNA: TGTGCCAGCAGTTCCAATAGCGGGAGGGGCGGGGATTACACAGATACGCAGTATTTT; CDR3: CASSSNSGRGGDYTDTQYF